This T cell receptor beta chain was sequenced in a study of CD8 T cells in Susac syndrome. Whole-study findings and limits: Susac-specific public clones were found in both the total CD8+ and the CD8+ TEMRA repertoires, with around 17 in the former and several in the latter.

RNA totalling roughly 0.45 to 1 ug underwent reverse transcription with random hexamers. Amplification of the TCR beta CDR3 was carried out by immunoSEQ multiplex PCR, which spanned a total of 54 Vbeta and 13 Jbeta segments. One entry per CDR3 protein results from TCRdb running MiXCR on the immunoSEQ multiplex PCR reads. The data contain 200,000 or so distinct CDR3 sequences, 95% of them seen just once; the ten biggest clones take up approximately 0.16%. On this clonotype: Its antigen is unknown.

The CDR3 runs to 15 residues. The ends were cut back, 6 bases at V and 2 bases at J, with 16 bases in the middle. J is TRBJ1-1 and V is TRBV12-3 or TRBV12-4; no definite D call. Sequenced material: CD8+ T cells from PBMCs. The clonotype was recovered from a human donor with Susac syndrome. The CDR3 sequence: CASRPPLGSNTEAFF. CDR3 DNA sequence: TGTGCCAGCAGGCCCCCGTTAGGGAGTAACACTGAAGCTTTCTTT.